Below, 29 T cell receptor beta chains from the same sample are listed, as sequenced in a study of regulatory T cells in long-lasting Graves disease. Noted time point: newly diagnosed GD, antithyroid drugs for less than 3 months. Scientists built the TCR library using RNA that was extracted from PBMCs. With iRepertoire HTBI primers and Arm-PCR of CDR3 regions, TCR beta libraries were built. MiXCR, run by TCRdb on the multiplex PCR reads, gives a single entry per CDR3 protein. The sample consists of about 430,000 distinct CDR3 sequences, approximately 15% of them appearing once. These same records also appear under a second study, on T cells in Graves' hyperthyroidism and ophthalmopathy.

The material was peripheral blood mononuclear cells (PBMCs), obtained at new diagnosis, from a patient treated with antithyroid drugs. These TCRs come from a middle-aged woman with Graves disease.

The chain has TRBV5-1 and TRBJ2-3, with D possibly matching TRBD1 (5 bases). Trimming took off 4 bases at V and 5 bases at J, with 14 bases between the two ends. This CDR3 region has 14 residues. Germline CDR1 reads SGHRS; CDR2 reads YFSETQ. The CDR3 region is CASSPGQGVDTQYF. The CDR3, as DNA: TGCGCCAGCAGCCCGGGTCAGGGCGTAGATACGCAGTATTTT.

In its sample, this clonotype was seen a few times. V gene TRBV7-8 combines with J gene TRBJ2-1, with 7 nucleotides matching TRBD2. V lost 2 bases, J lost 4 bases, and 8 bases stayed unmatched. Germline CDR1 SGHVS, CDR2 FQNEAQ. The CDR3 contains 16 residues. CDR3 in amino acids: CASSLYAKREYNEQFF. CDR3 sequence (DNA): TGTGCCAGCAGCTTATATGCTAAGCGGGAATACAATGAGCAGTTCTTC.

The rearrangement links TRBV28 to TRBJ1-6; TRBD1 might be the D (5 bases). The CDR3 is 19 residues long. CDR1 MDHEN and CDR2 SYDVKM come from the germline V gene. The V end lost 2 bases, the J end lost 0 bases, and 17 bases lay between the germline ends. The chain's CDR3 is CASSLSWGDSRSYNSPLHF. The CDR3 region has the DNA TGTGCCAGCAGTTTAAGTTGGGGCGACTCTCGCTCCTATAATTCACCCCTCCACTTT.

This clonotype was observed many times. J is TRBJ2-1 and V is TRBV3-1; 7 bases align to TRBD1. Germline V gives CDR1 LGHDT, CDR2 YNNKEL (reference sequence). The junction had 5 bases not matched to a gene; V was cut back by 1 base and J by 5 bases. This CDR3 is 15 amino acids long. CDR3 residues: CASSQGWGQNNEQFF. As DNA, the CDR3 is TGTGCCAGCAGCCAAGGCTGGGGACAGAACAATGAGCAGTTCTTC.

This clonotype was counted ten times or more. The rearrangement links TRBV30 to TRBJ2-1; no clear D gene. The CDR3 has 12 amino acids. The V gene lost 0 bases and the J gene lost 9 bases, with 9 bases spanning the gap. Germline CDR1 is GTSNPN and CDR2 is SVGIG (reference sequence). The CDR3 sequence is CAWSVGQPEQFF. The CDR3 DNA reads TGTGCCTGGAGTGTTGGTCAGCCTGAGCAGTTCTTC.

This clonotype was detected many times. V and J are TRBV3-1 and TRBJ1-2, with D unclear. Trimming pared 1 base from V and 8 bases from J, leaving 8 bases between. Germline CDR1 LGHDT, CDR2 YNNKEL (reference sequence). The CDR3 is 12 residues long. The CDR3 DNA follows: TGTGCCAGCAGCCAAGGGTTCCTCGGCTACACCTTC. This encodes CASSQGFLGYTF.

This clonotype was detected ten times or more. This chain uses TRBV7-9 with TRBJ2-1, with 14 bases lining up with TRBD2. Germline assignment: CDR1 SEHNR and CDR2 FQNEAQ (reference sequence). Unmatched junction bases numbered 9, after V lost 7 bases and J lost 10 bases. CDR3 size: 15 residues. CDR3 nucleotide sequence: TGTGCCAGCACCCAGGGACTAGCGGGAGTGGAAGAGCAGTTCTTC. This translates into CASTQGLAGVEEQFF.

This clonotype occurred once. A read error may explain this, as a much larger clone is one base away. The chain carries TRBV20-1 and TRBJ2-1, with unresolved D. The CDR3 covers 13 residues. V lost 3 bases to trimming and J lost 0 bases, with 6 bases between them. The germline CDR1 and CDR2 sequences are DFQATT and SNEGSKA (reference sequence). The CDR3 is CSARRSSYNEQFF. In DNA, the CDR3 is TGCAGTGCTAGGCGGAGCTCCTACAATGAGCAGTTCTTC.

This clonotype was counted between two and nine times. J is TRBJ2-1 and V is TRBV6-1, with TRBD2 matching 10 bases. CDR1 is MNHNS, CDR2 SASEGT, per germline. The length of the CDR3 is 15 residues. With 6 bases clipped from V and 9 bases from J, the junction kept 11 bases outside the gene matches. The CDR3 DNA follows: TGTGCCAGCAGCCAAATAGCGGGAGGTTCAAGTGAGCAGTTCTTC. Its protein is CASSQIAGGSSEQFF.

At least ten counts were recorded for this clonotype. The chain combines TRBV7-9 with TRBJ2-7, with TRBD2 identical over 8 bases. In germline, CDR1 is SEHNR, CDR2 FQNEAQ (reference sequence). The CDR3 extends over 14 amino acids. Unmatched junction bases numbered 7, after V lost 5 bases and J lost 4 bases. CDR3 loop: CASSPPGGAYEQYF. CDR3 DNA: TGTGCCAGCAGCCCCCCCGGGGGGGCTTACGAGCAGTACTTC.

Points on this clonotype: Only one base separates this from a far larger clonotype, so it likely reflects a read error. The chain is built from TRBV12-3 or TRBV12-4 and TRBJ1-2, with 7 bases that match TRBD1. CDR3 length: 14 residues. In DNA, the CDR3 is TGTGCCAGCAGTTTATTGGGACAGAACTATGACTACACCTTC. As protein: CASSLLGQNYDYTF.

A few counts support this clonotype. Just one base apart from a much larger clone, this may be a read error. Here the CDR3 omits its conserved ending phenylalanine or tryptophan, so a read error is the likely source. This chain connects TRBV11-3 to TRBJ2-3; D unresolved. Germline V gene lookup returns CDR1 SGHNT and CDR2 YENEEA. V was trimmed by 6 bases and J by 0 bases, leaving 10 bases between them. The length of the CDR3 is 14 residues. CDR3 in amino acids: CASSFTGSTDTQYL. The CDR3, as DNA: TGTGCCAGCAGTTTCACCGGGAGCACAGATACGCAGTATCTT.

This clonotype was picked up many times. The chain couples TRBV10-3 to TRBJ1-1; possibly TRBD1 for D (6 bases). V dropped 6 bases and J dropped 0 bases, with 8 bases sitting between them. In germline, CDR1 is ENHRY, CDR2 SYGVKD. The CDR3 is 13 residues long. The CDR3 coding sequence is TGTGCCATCAGAGGACAGATGAACACTGAAGCTTTCTTT. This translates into CAIRGQMNTEAFF.

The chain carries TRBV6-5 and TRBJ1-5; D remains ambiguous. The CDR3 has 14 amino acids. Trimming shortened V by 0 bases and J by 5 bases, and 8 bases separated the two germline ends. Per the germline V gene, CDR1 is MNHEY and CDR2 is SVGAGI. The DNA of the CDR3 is TGTGCCAGCAGTTACTCGAATACAGATCAGCCCCAGCATTTT. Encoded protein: CASSYSNTDQPQHF.

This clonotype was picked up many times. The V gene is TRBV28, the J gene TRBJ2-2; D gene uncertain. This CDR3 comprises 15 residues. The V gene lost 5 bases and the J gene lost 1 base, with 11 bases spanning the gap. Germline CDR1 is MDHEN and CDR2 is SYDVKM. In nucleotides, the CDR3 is TGTGCCAGCAGTGATTGGACGGGGAACACCGGGGAGCTGTTTTTT. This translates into CASSDWTGNTGELFF. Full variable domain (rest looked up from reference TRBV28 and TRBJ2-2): DVKVTQSSRYLVKRTGEKVFLECVQDMDHENMFWYRQDPGLGLRLIYFSYDVKMKEKGDIPEGYSVSREKKERFSLILESASTNQTSMYLCASSDWTGNTGELFFGEGSRLTVL.

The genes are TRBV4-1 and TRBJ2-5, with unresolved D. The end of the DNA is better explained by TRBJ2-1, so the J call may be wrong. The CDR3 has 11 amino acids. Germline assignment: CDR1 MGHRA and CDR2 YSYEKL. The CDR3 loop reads CASSQDDEQFF. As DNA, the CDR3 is TGCGCCAGCAGCCAAGACGATGAGCAGTTCTTC.

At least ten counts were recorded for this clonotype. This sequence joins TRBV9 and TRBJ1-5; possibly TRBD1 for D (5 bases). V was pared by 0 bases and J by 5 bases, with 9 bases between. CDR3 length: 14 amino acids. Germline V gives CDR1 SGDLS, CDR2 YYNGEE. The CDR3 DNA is TGTGCCAGCAGCGTAGCCGGGGGTGATCAGCCCCAGCATTTT. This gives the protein CASSVAGGDQPQHF.

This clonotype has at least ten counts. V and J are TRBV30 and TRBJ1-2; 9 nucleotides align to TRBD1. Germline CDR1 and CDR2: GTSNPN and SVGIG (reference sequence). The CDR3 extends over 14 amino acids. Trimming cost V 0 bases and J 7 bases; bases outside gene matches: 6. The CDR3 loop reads CAWSVTGQGSGYTF. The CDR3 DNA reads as TGTGCCTGGAGTGTAACTGGACAGGGGTCTGGCTACACCTTC. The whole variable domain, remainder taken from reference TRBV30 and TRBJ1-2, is SQTIHQWPATLVQPVGSPLSLECTVEGTSNPNLYWYRQAAGRGLQLLFYSVGIGQISSEVPQNLSASRPQDRQFILSSKKLLLSDSGFYLCAWSVTGQGSGYTFGSGTRLTVV.

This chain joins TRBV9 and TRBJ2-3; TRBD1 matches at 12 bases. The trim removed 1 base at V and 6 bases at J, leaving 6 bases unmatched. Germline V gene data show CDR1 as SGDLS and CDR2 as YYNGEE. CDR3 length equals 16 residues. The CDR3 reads CASSVYGTGGRDTQYF. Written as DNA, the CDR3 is TGTGCCAGCAGCGTATATGGGACAGGGGGCCGGGATACGCAGTATTTT.

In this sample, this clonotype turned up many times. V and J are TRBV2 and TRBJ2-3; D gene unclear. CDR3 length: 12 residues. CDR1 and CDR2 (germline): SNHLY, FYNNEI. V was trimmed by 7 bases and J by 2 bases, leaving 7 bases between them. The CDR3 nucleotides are TGTGCCAGCACGCAAAACACAGATACGCAGTATTTT. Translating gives CASTQNTDTQYF.

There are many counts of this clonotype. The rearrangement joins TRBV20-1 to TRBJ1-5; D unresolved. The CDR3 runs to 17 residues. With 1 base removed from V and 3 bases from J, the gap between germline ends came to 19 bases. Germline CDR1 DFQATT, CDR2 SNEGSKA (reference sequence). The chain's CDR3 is CSARVPLALGINQPQHF. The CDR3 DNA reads TGCAGTGCTAGAGTCCCTTTGGCTTTGGGGATCAATCAGCCCCAGCATTTT.

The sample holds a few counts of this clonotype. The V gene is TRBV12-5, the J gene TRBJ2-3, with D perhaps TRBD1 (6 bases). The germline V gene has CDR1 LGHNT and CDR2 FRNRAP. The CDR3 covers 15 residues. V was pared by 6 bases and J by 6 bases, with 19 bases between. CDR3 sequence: CASGEDRNPGDTQYF. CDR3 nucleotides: TGTGCTAGTGGAGAAGACAGGAACCCCGGCGATACGCAGTATTTT. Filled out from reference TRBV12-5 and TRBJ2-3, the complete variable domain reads DARVTQTPRHKVTEMGQEVTMRCQPILGHNTVFWYRQTMMQGLELLAYFRNRAPLDDSGMPKDRFSAEMPDATLATLKIQPSEPRDSAVYFCASGEDRNPGDTQYFGPGTRLTVL.

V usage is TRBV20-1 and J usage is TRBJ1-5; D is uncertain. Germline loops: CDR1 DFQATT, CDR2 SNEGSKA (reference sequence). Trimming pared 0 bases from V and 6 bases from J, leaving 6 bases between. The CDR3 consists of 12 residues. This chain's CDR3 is CSARDRGQPQHF. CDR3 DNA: TGCAGTGCTAGAGATCGGGGTCAGCCCCAGCATTTT.

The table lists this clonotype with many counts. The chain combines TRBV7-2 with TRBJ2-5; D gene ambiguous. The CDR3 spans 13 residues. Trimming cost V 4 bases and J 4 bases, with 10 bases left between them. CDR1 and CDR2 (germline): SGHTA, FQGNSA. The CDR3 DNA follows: TGTGCCAGCAGCTCAACTTATACAGAGACCCAGTACTTC. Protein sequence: CASSSTYTETQYF.

For the CDR3, the DNA is TGTGCCAGCAGTGAAGTAGCGGGAGCAGCTACTACCTACAATGAGCAGTTCTTC. This sequence encodes CASSEVAGAATTYNEQFF. The rearrangement links TRBV2 to TRBJ2-1, with TRBD2 matching 9 bases. The CDR3 sequence is 18 residues long. V lost 1 base and J lost 2; bases outside the gene matches: 9. Germline CDR1 and CDR2: SNHLY and FYNNEI.

The CDR3 loop reads CATSEPGTDEQYF. CDR3 in DNA: TGTGCCACCAGTGAGCCCGGGACAGATGAGCAGTACTTC. The chain joins TRBV24-1 to TRBJ2-7; 7 bases map to TRBD1. V dropped 4 bases and J dropped 7; count of bases not matched to a gene: 6. The CDR3 has 13 amino acids. CDR1 and CDR2 from the germline V gene are KGHDR and SFDVKD.

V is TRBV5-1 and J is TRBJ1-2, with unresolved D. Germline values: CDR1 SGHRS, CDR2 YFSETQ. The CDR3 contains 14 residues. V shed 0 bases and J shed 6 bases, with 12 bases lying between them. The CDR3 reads CASSLGGQINGYTF. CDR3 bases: TGCGCCAGCAGCTTGGGTGGCCAGATCAATGGCTACACCTTC. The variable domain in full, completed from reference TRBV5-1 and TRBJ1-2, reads KAGVTQTPRYLIKTRGQQVTLSCSPISGHRSVSWYQQTPGQGLQFLFEYFSETQRNKGNFPGRFSGRQFSNSRSEMNVSTLELGDSALYLCASSLGGQINGYTFGSGTRLTVV.

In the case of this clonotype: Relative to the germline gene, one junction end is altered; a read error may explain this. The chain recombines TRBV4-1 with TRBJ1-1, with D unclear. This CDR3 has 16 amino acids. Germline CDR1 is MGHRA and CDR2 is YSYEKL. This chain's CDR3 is CASSQDPGRRGPDAFF. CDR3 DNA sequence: TGCGCCAGCAGCCAAGATCCCGGCAGGCGTGGCCCTGATGCTTTCTTT.

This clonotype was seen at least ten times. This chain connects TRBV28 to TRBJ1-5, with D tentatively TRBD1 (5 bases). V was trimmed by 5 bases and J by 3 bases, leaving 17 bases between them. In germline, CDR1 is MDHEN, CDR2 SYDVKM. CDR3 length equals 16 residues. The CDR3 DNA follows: TGTGCCAGCAGTACCCGCCAGGGCCCTTACAATCAGCCCCAGCATTTT. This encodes CASSTRQGPYNQPQHF.